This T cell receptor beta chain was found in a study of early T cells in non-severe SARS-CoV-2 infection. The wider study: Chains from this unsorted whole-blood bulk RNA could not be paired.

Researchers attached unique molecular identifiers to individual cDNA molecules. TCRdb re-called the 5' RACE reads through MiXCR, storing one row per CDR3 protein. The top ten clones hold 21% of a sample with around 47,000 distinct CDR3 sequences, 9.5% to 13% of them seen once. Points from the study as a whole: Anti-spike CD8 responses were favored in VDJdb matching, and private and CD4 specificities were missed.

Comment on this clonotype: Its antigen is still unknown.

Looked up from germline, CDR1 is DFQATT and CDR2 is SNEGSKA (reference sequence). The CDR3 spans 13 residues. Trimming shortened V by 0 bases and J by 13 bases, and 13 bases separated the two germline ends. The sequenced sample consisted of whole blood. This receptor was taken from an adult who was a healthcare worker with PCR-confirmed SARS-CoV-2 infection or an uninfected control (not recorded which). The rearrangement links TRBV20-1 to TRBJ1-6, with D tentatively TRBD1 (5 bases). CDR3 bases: TGCAGTGCTAGAGATGGGACGGCTAATCCCCTCCACTTT. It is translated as CSARDGTANPLHF.